The rows below give T cell receptor beta chains drawn from one sample of a study of T-cell reconstitution after alpha-beta-depleted transplantation in children. Each CDR3 protein gets one entry after TCRdb re-called the PCR reads with MiXCR. Among a few hundred thousand distinct CDR3 sequences, around 20% were seen once, and the ten largest hold around 4%. The sequencing here drew on PBMCs from the stem cell graft donor, taken from the stem cell graft. The origin of the receptors is a human donor who donated a stem cell graft to a child with acute myeloid leukemia. CDR3s include the opening cysteine and the closing phenylalanine or tryptophan. The D gene is left open where the match is weak. A row's size may be missing; if present it is once, few, many or a size class.

v_gene: TRBV12-3/TRBV12-4; d_gene: -; abundance: few; j_gene: TRBJ2-2; CDR3aa: CASSPYSVANTGELFF; CDR3nt: TGTGCCAGCAGTCCCTATAGCGTAGCGAACACCGGGGAGCTGTTTTTT
v_gene: TRBV4-1; d_gene: TRBD1; abundance: few; j_gene: TRBJ2-7; CDR3aa: CASSPGQVSSYEQYF; CDR3nt: TGCGCCAGCAGCCCCGGACAGGTCAGCTCCTACGAGCAGTACTTC
v_gene: TRBV20-1; d_gene: TRBD1; abundance: -; j_gene: TRBJ2-3; CDR3aa: CSANPGQGYTDTQYF; CDR3nt: TGCAGTGCTAATCCGGGACAGGGATACACAGATACGCAGTATTTT
v_gene: TRBV29-1; d_gene: -; abundance: many; j_gene: TRBJ2-1; CDR3aa: CSVEAGAYNEQFF; CDR3nt: TGCAGCGTTGAAGCGGGAGCATACAATGAGCAGTTCTTC
v_gene: TRBV12-3/TRBV12-4; d_gene: TRBD2; abundance: few; j_gene: TRBJ2-2; CDR3aa: CASIPGGRAPGTGELFF; CDR3nt: TGTGCCAGCATCCCGGGCGGGAGGGCCCCAGGAACCGGGGAGCTGTTTTTT
v_gene: TRBV6-1; d_gene: -; abundance: -; j_gene: TRBJ2-7; CDR3aa: CASSVTSYEQYF; CDR3nt: TGTGCCAGCAGTGTAACTAGTTACGAGCAGTACTTC
v_gene: TRBV6-5; d_gene: -; abundance: many; j_gene: TRBJ2-7; CDR3aa: CASRGRWSSYEQYF; CDR3nt: TGTGCCAGCCGCGGTAGATGGAGCTCCTACGAGCAGTACTTC
v_gene: TRBV2; d_gene: TRBD1; abundance: -; j_gene: TRBJ2-7; CDR3aa: CASRDGTVYEQYF; CDR3nt: TGTGCCAGCAGGGACGGGACAGTATACGAGCAGTACTTC
v_gene: TRBV12-3/TRBV12-4; d_gene: TRBD1; abundance: -; j_gene: TRBJ2-5; CDR3aa: CASSLPPGQKETQYF; CDR3nt: TGTGCCAGCAGCCTCCCCCCGGGACAGAAAGAGACCCAGTACTTC
v_gene: TRBV7-9; d_gene: -; abundance: few; j_gene: TRBJ2-5; CDR3aa: CASSRAGGNQETQYF; CDR3nt: TGTGCCAGCAGCCGCGCTGGGGGCAATCAAGAGACCCAGTACTTC
v_gene: TRBV20-1; d_gene: -; abundance: many; j_gene: TRBJ2-3; CDR3aa: CSARDSRGSTDTQYF; CDR3nt: TGCAGTGCTAGAGATAGCAGGGGTAGCACAGATACGCAGTATTTT
v_gene: TRBV20-1; d_gene: TRBD1; abundance: -; j_gene: TRBJ1-5; CDR3aa: CSARDQGGGQPQHF; CDR3nt: TGCAGTGCTAGAGATCAGGGGGGCGGACAGCCCCAGCATTTT
v_gene: TRBV15; d_gene: -; abundance: -; j_gene: TRBJ2-1; CDR3aa: CATGLGDLYNEQFF; CDR3nt: TGTGCCACCGGGCTAGGCGATTTGTACAATGAGCAGTTCTTC
v_gene: TRBV27; d_gene: TRBD2; abundance: -; j_gene: TRBJ2-3; CDR3aa: CASSLFPSGRIDTQYF; CDR3nt: TGTGCCAGCAGTTTATTCCCTAGCGGACGGATAGATACGCAGTATTTT
v_gene: TRBV10-3; d_gene: TRBD1; abundance: many; j_gene: TRBJ2-7; CDR3aa: CAMCPGQESQQYF; CDR3nt: TGTGCCATGTGCCCGGGACAGGAGTCGCAGCAGTACTTC
v_gene: TRBV5-1; d_gene: TRBD2; abundance: few; j_gene: TRBJ2-1; CDR3aa: CASSPPGLGMYNEQFF; CDR3nt: TGCGCCAGCAGCCCGCCGGGACTAGGAATGTACAATGAGCAGTTCTTC
v_gene: TRBV20-1; d_gene: -; abundance: -; j_gene: TRBJ2-7; CDR3aa: CSARFAGSGGEQYF; CDR3nt: TGCAGTGCTAGGTTCGCGGGCTCCGGTGGCGAGCAGTACTTC
v_gene: TRBV5-1; d_gene: TRBD2; abundance: -; j_gene: TRBJ2-3; CDR3aa: CASSLDPGLATDTQYF; CDR3nt: TGCGCCAGCAGCTTGGATCCGGGACTAGCCACAGATACGCAGTATTTT
v_gene: TRBV21-1; d_gene: -; abundance: few; j_gene: TRBJ2-7; CDR3aa: CASSRQVVYEQYF; CDR3nt: TGTGCCAGCAGCAGGCAGGTTGTCTACGAGCAGTACTTC
v_gene: TRBV7-2; d_gene: -; abundance: many; j_gene: TRBJ1-1; CDR3aa: CASSVARVRAGRTEAFF; CDR3nt: TGTGCCAGCAGCGTTGCAAGAGTTAGGGCAGGGCGGACTGAAGCTTTCTTT
v_gene: TRBV6-1; d_gene: TRBD1; abundance: few; j_gene: TRBJ2-5; CDR3aa: CASSMAVGTGETQYF; CDR3nt: TGTGCCAGCAGTATGGCCGTTGGGACAGGAGAGACCCAGTACTTC
v_gene: TRBV20-1; d_gene: -; abundance: few; j_gene: TRBJ2-3; CDR3aa: CSANTGNLGGDTQYF; CDR3nt: TGCAGTGCCAACACAGGGAATTTGGGTGGGGATACGCAGTATTTT
v_gene: TRBV25-1; d_gene: -; abundance: few; j_gene: TRBJ2-3; CDR3aa: CASRLGITDTQYF; CDR3nt: TGTGCCAGCAGACTAGGGATAACAGATACGCAGTATTTT
v_gene: TRBV2; d_gene: TRBD2; abundance: few; j_gene: TRBJ2-3; CDR3aa: CATRPLAGGGDTQYF; CDR3nt: TGTGCCACCCGACCACTAGCGGGAGGAGGGGATACGCAGTATTTT
v_gene: TRBV7-8; d_gene: -; abundance: many; j_gene: TRBJ1-4; CDR3aa: CASSLSGNEKLFF; CDR3nt: TGTGCCAGCAGCTTGAGCGGGAATGAAAAACTGTTTTTT
v_gene: TRBV28; d_gene: TRBD2; abundance: few; j_gene: TRBJ2-7; CDR3aa: CASSPAGLAGVYRVNEQYF; CDR3nt: TGTGCCAGCAGTCCCGCGGGACTAGCGGGAGTATATCGGGTCAACGAGCAGTACTTC
v_gene: TRBV28; d_gene: -; abundance: -; j_gene: TRBJ2-2; CDR3aa: CAGSGGRNTGELFF; CDR3nt: TGTGCCGGCTCTGGGGGGCGCAACACCGGGGAGCTGTTTTTT
v_gene: TRBV20-1; d_gene: TRBD2; abundance: -; j_gene: TRBJ2-7; CDR3aa: CSAPVGTTSYEQYF; CDR3nt: TGCAGTGCCCCTGTCGGGACTACATCCTACGAGCAGTACTTC
v_gene: TRBV12-3/TRBV12-4; d_gene: -; abundance: -; j_gene: TRBJ2-7; CDR3aa: CASSFAGREYEQYF; CDR3nt: TGTGCCAGCAGTTTTGCGGGACGAGAGTACGAGCAGTACTTC
v_gene: TRBV20-1; d_gene: -; abundance: many; j_gene: TRBJ1-6; CDR3aa: CSAGQTTNSPLHF; CDR3nt: TGCAGTGCTGGACAGACGACTAATTCACCCCTCCACTTT
v_gene: TRBV29-1; d_gene: -; abundance: many; j_gene: TRBJ2-7; CDR3aa: CSVVEAYEQYF; CDR3nt: TGCAGCGTAGTAGAGGCTTACGAGCAGTACTTC
v_gene: TRBV12-3/TRBV12-4; d_gene: -; abundance: many; j_gene: TRBJ2-7; CDR3aa: CASSFLFQGPYEQYF; CDR3nt: TGTGCCAGCAGTTTCCTTTTTCAGGGCCCCTACGAGCAGTACTTC
v_gene: TRBV28; d_gene: TRBD2; abundance: -; j_gene: TRBJ2-2; CDR3aa: CASAASGTSATGELFF; CDR3nt: TGTGCCAGCGCAGCATCCGGGACTAGCGCCACCGGGGAGCTGTTTTTT
v_gene: TRBV6-2/TRBV6-3; d_gene: -; abundance: -; j_gene: TRBJ2-7; CDR3aa: CASSYGPSATYEQYF; CDR3nt: TGTGCCAGCAGTTACGGGCCTAGCGCTACCTACGAGCAGTACTTC
v_gene: TRBV29-1; d_gene: -; abundance: -; j_gene: TRBJ1-1; CDR3aa: CSVHRAGNTEAFF; CDR3nt: TGCAGCGTGCACAGGGCTGGGAACACTGAAGCTTTCTTT
v_gene: TRBV7-1; d_gene: TRBD2; abundance: once; j_gene: TRBJ2-4; CDR3aa: CASSSGGWGLAGIKNIQYF; CDR3nt: TGTGCCAGCAGCTCCGGTGGTTGGGGACTAGCGGGAATTAAAAACATTCAGTACTTC
v_gene: TRBV4-2; d_gene: -; abundance: -; j_gene: TRBJ2-7; CDR3aa: CASSQGSDYEQYF; CDR3nt: TGTGCCAGCAGCCAAGGGTCAGACTACGAGCAGTACTTC
v_gene: TRBV7-9; d_gene: -; abundance: few; j_gene: TRBJ2-5; CDR3aa: CASSLASGVETQYF; CDR3nt: TGTGCCAGCAGCTTAGCGTCGGGGGTAGAGACCCAGTACTTC
v_gene: TRBV12-5; d_gene: TRBD1; abundance: -; j_gene: TRBJ2-3; CDR3aa: CASGPKGQGRTDTQYF; CDR3nt: TGTGCTAGTGGTCCCAAAGGACAGGGCCGCACAGATACGCAGTATTTT
v_gene: TRBV12-3/TRBV12-4; d_gene: TRBD1; abundance: -; j_gene: TRBJ1-1; CDR3aa: CASIQNGQGANTEAFF; CDR3nt: TGTGCCAGCATCCAAAATGGACAGGGGGCAAACACTGAAGCTTTCTTT
v_gene: TRBV12-3/TRBV12-4; d_gene: -; abundance: -; j_gene: TRBJ2-3; CDR3aa: CASSYGQGFPTDTQYF; CDR3nt: TGTGCCAGCAGTTACGGCCAGGGGTTCCCCACAGATACGCAGTATTTT
v_gene: TRBV20-1; d_gene: TRBD1; abundance: few; j_gene: TRBJ2-7; CDR3aa: CSAEGQMLYEQYF; CDR3nt: TGCAGTGCCGAGGGACAGATGTTATACGAGCAGTACTTC
v_gene: TRBV4-2; d_gene: TRBD2; abundance: -; j_gene: TRBJ2-4; CDR3aa: CASSQDVSTSGKNIQYF; CDR3nt: TGTGCCAGCAGCCAAGATGTGTCGACTAGCGGGAAAAACATTCAGTACTTC
v_gene: TRBV29-1; d_gene: -; abundance: few; j_gene: TRBJ2-1; CDR3aa: CSAGIPGYNEQFF; CDR3nt: TGCAGCGCAGGGATTCCGGGCTACAATGAGCAGTTCTTC
v_gene: TRBV10-3; d_gene: TRBD2; abundance: few; j_gene: TRBJ2-2; CDR3aa: CAIRSSGGNTGELFF; CDR3nt: TGTGCCATCAGATCTAGCGGGGGGAACACCGGGGAGCTGTTTTTT
v_gene: TRBV10-3; d_gene: -; abundance: few; j_gene: TRBJ1-1; CDR3aa: CAISESTEAFF; CDR3nt: TGTGCCATCAGTGAAAGCACTGAAGCTTTCTTT
v_gene: TRBV12-3/TRBV12-4; d_gene: -; abundance: -; j_gene: TRBJ2-7; CDR3aa: CASSQTSLGEQYF; CDR3nt: TGTGCCAGCAGCCAAACTAGCTTGGGCGAGCAGTACTTC
v_gene: TRBV15; d_gene: -; abundance: -; j_gene: TRBJ2-3; CDR3aa: CATSRVPQDTQYF; CDR3nt: TGTGCCACCAGCAGAGTCCCCCAGGATACGCAGTATTTT
v_gene: TRBV24-1; d_gene: -; abundance: many; j_gene: TRBJ2-5; CDR3aa: CATSDPVGGGETQYF; CDR3nt: TGTGCCACCAGTGATCCAGTGGGAGGAGGAGAGACCCAGTACTTC